The T cell receptor beta chain under discussion was sequenced for a study of T cell repertoires in cytomegalovirus infection. For the study at large: A matching HLA type, together with CMV infection, was signaled by public TCR beta signatures.

Study results and caveats: The study found HLA-C-restricted CMV-specific TCR beta clonotypes dominating the ex vivo response. Summed frequency of shared TCR beta families picked out CMV carriers who also had the relevant HLA.

Looked up from germline, CDR1 is SGHVS and CDR2 is FQNEAQ. The CDR3 has 14 residues. Trimming pared 5 bases from V and 1 base from J, leaving 11 bases between. TCRdb re-called the reads with MiXCR, one entry per CDR3 protein. The table shows more than 150,000 distinct CDR3 sequences, with 28% occurring only once. This clonotype was counted at least ten times. Its matching antigen is unknown. The rearrangement links TRBV7-8 to TRBJ1-1; possibly TRBD1 for D (6 bases). This TCR came from a human donor in good health (CMV status not recorded). Some clones in this sample may be carry-over from other donors' samples. Sequencing was done on a sample of PBMCs. CDR3 region: CASSVGGSNTEAFF. The CDR3 DNA sequence: TGTGCCAGCAGCGTAGGGGGATCGAACACTGAAGCTTTCTTT.